This TCR beta chain was recorded in a study of shared clonotypes between healthy human individuals. Study-wide context: Each donor's CD4 naive and CD4 memory cells filled three plates apiece, CD8 naive two, and CD8 memory one.

Worth noting for this clone: Its matching antigen is unknown. A clone one base away is much larger, so this may be a read error. Other nucleotide sequences from this sample produce the same CDR3.

Into CD45RA+ naive and CD45RA-negative memory subsets, the CD4+ cells were split. Deep-level settings were used for running the assay. The method was immunoSEQ multiplex PCR; TCRdb's version includes in-frame clones alone and lacks a portion of them. The sample carries 950,000 to 1,100,000 clones, 78% recorded once. Study results and caveats: Shared clonotypes across all four donors exceeded non-shared ones in generation probability.

This CDR3 comprises 15 residues. Germline V gene sequence: CDR1 SEHNR, CDR2 FQNEAQ (reference sequence). V was shortened by 6 bases and J by 1 base, with 10 bases between the two germline ends. The clonotype comes from a young man in good health. Some clones in this sample may be carry-over from other donors' samples. The sequenced sample consisted of memory CD4+ T cells from PBMCs. Specified subset: CD45RA-negative fraction. This chain connects TRBV7-9 to TRBJ2-6; D possibly corresponds to TRBD2 (6 bases). The DNA of the CDR3 is TGTGCCAGCAGTCCCCGGGGGTCTGGGGCCAACGTCCTGACTTTC. This codes for CASSPRGSGANVLTF.